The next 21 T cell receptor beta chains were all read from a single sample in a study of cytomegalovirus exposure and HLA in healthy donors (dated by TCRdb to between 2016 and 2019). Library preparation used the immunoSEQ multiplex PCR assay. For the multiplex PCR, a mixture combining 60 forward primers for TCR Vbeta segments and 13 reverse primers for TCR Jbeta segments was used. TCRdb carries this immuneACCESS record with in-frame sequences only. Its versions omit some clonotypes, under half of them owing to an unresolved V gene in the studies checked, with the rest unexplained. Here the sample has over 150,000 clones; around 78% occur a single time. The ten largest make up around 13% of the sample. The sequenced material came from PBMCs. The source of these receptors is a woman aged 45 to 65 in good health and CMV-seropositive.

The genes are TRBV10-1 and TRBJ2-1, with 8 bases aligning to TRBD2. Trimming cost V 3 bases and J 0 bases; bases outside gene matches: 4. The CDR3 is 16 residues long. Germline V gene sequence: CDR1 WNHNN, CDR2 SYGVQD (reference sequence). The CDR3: CASSDTSGSSYNEQFF. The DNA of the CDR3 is TGCGCCAGCAGTGACACTAGCGGTAGCTCCTACAATGAGCAGTTCTTC.

The CDR3: CAWSAQGGSYEQYF. For the CDR3, the DNA is TGTGCCTGGAGTGCCCAGGGAGGGTCCTACGAGCAGTACTTC. The chain employs TRBV30 and TRBJ2-7, with 7 bases matching TRBD2. The CDR3 totals 14 residues. V gave up 1 base and J gave up 1 base; unmatched junction bases: 4. The germline V gene encodes CDR1 GTSNPN and CDR2 SVGIG (reference sequence).

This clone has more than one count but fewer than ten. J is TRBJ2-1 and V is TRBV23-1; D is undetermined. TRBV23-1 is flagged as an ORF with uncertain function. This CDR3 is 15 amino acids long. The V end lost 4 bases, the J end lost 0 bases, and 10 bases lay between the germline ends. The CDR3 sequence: CASSLATSSYNEQFF. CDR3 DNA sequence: TGCGCCAGCAGTCTAGCCACCAGCTCCTACAATGAGCAGTTCTTC.

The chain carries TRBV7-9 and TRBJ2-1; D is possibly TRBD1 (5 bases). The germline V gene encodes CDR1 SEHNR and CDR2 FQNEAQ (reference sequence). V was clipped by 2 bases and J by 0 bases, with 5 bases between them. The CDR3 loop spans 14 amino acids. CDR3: CASSLQGSYNEQFF. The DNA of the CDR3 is TGTGCCAGCAGCTTACAGGGCTCCTACAATGAGCAGTTCTTC.

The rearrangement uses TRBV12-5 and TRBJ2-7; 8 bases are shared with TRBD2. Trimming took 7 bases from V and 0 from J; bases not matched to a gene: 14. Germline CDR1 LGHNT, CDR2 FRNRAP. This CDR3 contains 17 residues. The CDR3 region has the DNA TGTGCTAGTGTCACAACCCGGGGAGCGGGGGCCTCCTACGAGCAGTACTTC. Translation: CASVTTRGAGASYEQYF.

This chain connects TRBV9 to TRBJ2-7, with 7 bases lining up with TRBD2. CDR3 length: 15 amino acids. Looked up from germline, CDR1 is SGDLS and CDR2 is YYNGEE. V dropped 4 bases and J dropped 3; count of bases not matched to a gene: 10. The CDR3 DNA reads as TGTGCCAGCAGCCGGAGCGGGGTCCTCTACTACGAGCAGTACTTC. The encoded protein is CASSRSGVLYYEQYF. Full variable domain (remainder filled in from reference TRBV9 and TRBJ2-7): DSGVTQTPKHLITATGQRVTLRCSPRSGDLSVYWYQQSLDQGLQFLIQYYNGEERAKGNILERFSAQQFPDLHSELNLSSLELGDSALYFCASSRSGVLYYEQYFGPGTRLTVT.

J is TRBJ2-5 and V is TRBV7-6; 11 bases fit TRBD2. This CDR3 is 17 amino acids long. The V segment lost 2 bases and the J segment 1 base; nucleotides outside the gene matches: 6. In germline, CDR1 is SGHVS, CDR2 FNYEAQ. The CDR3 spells CASSLRGSGGVQETQYF. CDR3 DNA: TGTGCCAGCAGCTTAAGAGGTAGCGGGGGGGTCCAAGAGACCCAGTACTTC.

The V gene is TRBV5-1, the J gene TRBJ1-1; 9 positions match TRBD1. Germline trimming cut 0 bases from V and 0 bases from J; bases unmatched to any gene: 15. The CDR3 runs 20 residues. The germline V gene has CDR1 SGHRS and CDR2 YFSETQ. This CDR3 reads CASSLDQFQGTGTMNTEAFF. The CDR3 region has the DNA TGCGCCAGCAGCTTGGACCAATTTCAAGGGACAGGGACTATGAACACTGAAGCTTTCTTT.

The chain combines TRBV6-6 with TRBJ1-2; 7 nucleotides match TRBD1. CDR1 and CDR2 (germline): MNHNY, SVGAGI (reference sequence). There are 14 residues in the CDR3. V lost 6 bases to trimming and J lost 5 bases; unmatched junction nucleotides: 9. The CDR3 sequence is CASRPTQGGYGYTF. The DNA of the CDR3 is TGTGCCAGCAGACCTACCCAGGGGGGATATGGCTACACCTTC.

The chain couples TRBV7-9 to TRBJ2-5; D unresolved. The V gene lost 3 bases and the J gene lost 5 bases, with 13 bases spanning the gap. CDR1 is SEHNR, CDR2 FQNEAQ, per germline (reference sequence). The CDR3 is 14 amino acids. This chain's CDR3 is CASSFNAAAETQYF. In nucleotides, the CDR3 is TGTGCCAGCAGCTTTAATGCTGCCGCGGAGACCCAGTACTTC. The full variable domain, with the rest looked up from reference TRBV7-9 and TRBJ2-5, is DTGVSQNPRHKITKRGQNVTFRCDPISEHNRLYWYRQTLGQGPEFLTYFQNEAQLEKSRLLSDRFSAERPKGSFSTLEIQRTEQGDSAMYLCASSFNAAAETQYFGPGTRLLVL.

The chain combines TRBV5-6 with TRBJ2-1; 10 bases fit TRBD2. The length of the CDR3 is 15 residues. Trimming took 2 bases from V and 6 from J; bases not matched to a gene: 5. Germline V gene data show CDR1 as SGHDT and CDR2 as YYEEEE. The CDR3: CASSFGTSVFNEQFF. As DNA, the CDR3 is TGTGCCAGCAGCTTCGGGACTAGCGTGTTCAATGAGCAGTTCTTC. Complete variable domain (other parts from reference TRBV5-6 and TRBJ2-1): DAGVTQSPTHLIKTRGQQVTLRCSPKSGHDTVSWYQQALGQGPQFIFQYYEEEERQRGNFPDRFSGHQFPNYSSELNVNALLLGDSALYLCASSFGTSVFNEQFFGPGTRLTVL.

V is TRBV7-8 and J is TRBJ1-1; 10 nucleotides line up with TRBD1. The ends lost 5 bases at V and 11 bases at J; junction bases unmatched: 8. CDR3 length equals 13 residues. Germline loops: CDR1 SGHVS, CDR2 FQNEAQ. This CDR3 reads CASSQTTGGAAFF. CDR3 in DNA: TGTGCCAGCAGCCAAACGACAGGGGGCGCGGCTTTCTTT.

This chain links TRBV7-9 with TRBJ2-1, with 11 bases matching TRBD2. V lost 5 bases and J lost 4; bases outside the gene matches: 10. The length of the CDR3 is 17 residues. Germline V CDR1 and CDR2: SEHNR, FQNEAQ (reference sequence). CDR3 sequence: CASSQNKLAGEYNEQFF. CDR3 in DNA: TGTGCCAGCAGCCAAAACAAACTAGCGGGGGAGTACAATGAGCAGTTCTTC. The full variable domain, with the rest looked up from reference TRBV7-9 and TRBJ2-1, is DTGVSQNPRHKITKRGQNVTFRCDPISEHNRLYWYRQTLGQGPEFLTYFQNEAQLEKSRLLSDRFSAERPKGSFSTLEIQRTEQGDSAMYLCASSQNKLAGEYNEQFFGPGTRLTVL.

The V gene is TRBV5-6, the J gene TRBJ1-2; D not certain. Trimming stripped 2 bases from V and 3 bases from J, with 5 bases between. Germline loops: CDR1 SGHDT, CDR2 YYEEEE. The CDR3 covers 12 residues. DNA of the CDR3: TGTGCCAGCAGCTTCGTAGACTATGGCTACACCTTC. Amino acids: CASSFVDYGYTF.

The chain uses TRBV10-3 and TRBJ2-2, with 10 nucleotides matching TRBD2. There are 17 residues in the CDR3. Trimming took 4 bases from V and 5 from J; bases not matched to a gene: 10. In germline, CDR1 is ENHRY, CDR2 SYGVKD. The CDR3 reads CAISGRAGGLSTGELFF. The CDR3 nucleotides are TGTGCCATCAGTGGACGAGCGGGGGGGCTTTCGACCGGGGAGCTGTTTTTT.

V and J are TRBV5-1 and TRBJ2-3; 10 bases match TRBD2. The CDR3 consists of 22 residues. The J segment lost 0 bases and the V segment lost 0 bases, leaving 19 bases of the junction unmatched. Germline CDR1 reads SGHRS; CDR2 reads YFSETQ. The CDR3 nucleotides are TGCGCCAGCAGCTTGGGCCGGACAGGCCTCAGCGGGGGGGGAGGGAGCACAGATACGCAGTATTTT. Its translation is CASSLGRTGLSGGGGSTDTQYF.

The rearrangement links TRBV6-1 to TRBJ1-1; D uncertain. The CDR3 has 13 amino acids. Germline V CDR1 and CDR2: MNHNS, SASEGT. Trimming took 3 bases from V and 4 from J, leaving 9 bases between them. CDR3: CASSDAGSTEAFF. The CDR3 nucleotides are TGTGCCAGCAGTGATGCGGGATCCACTGAAGCTTTCTTT.

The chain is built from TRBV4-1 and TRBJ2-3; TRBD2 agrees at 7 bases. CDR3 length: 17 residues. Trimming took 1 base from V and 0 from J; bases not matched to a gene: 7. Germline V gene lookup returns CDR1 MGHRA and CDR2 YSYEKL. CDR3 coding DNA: TGCGCCAGCAGCCAAGTCGGGGAGGGGAGAAGCACAGATACGCAGTATTTT. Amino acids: CASSQVGEGRSTDTQYF.

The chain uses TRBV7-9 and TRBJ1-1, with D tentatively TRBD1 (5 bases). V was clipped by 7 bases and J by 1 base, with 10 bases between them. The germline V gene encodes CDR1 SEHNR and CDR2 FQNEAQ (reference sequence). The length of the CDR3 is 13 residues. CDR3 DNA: TGTGCCAGCAATGCCCAGGGGAACACTGAAGCTTTCTTT. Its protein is CASNAQGNTEAFF.

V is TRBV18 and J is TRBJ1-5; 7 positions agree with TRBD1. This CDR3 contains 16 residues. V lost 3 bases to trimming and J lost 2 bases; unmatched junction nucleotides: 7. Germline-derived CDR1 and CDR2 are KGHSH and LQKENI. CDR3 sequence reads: CASSPKGATGNQPQHF. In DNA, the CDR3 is TGTGCCAGCTCACCTAAGGGGGCGACGGGCAATCAGCCCCAGCATTTT.

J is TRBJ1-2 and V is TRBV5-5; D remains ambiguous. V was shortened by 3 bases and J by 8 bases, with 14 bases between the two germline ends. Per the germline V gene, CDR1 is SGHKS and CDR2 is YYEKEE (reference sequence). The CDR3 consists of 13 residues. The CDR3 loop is CASSSESWRGYTF. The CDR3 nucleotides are TGTGCCAGCAGCTCTGAATCATGGCGGGGCTACACCTTC. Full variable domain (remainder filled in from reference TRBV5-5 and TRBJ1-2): DAGVTQSPTHLIKTRGQQVTLRCSPISGHKSVSWYQQVLGQGPQFIFQYYEKEERGRGNFPDRFSARQFPNYSSELNVNALLLGDSALYLCASSSESWRGYTFGSGTRLTVV.